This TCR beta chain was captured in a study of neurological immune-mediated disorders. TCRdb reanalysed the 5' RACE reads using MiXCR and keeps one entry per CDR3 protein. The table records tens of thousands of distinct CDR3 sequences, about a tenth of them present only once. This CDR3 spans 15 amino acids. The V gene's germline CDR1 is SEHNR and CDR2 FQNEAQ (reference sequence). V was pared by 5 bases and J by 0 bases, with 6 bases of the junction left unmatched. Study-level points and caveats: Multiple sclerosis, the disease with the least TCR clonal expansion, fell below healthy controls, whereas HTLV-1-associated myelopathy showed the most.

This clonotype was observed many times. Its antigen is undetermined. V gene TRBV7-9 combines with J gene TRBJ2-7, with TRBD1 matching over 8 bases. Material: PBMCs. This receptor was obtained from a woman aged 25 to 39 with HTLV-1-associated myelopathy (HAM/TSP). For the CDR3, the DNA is TGTGCCAGCAGCCCGACCGGACAGGGCTCCTACGAGCAGTACTTC. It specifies CASSPTGQGSYEQYF.